A single sample gave rise to the 16 T cell receptor beta chains below, sequenced in a study of blood T cell repertoires in COVID-19. Data came from immunoSEQ multiplex PCR; TCRdb stores just in-frame clones and leaves some out. The table includes 130,000 to 150,000 clones, roughly 90% detected once. What was sequenced was peripheral blood. The receptor set was obtained from a human donor in a cohort sampled during active COVID-19.

This clone was seen a handful of times. V and J are TRBV2 and TRBJ2-7; 11 bases match TRBD2. The germline gives CDR1 SNHLY, CDR2 FYNNEI. The CDR3 covers 16 residues. V was clipped by 3 bases and J by 0 bases; unmatched bases: 4. The CDR3, as DNA: TGTGCCAGCAGTGACAGAGGACTAGCGGGCTCCTACGAGCAGTACTTC. Its translation is CASSDRGLAGSYEQYF.

V gene TRBV28 combines with J gene TRBJ1-6; TRBD1 is a possible D gene (6 bases). The CDR3 consists of 17 residues. Between the trimmed V and J ends, which lost 5 bases and 7 bases, there was a span of 21 bases. The germline gives CDR1 MDHEN, CDR2 SYDVKM. DNA of the CDR3: TGTGCCAGCAGTCCGGCCGGACAGCCGCTAAGCAATTCACCCCTCCACTTT. This translates into CASSPAGQPLSNSPLHF.

The chain employs TRBV28 and TRBJ2-5; 9 bases agree with TRBD1. V was clipped by 8 bases and J by 6 bases; unmatched bases: 10. The CDR3 runs 14 residues. Germline CDR1 and CDR2: MDHEN and SYDVKM. The CDR3 coding sequence is TGTGCCAGCGGACTCCCGGGACAGGGACAGACCCAGTACTTC. This encodes CASGLPGQGQTQYF.

In this sample, this clone turned up once. The chain uses TRBV3-1 (or the pseudogene TRBV3-2) and TRBJ2-5, with 12 bases fitting TRBD2. V trimming: 5 bases; J trimming: 6 bases; junction bases outside the gene matches: 22. The CDR3 loop spans 20 amino acids. Germline V gene sequence: CDR1 LGHDT, CDR2 YNNKEL (reference sequence). This CDR3 is CASSKLLTSGGGGMAQTQYF. The CDR3 nucleotides read TGTGCCAGCAGCAAACTTTTGACTAGCGGGGGTGGGGGTATGGCTCAGACCCAGTACTTC.

The chain employs TRBV30 and TRBJ2-3, with 11 positions matching TRBD2. CDR3 length: 17 residues. V lost 3 bases, J lost 0 bases, and 8 bases stayed unmatched. CDR1 is GTSNPN and CDR2 is SVGIG in the germline V gene (reference sequence). The CDR3 nucleotides are TGTGCCTGGAGCGTGGGACTAGCGGTGGCTAGCACAGATACGCAGTATTTT. Translated: CAWSVGLAVASTDTQYF.

The rearrangement joins TRBV4-2 to TRBJ2-1; no clear D. The germline V gene encodes CDR1 LGHNA and CDR2 YNFKEQ. CDR3 length equals 16 residues. The V gene lost 3 bases and the J gene lost 13 bases, with 25 bases spanning the gap. The CDR3 DNA sequence: TGTGCCAGCAGCCAGATGACCACGATCTGGGCCCAAAATCAGTTCTTC. Its translation is CASSQMTTIWAQNQFF.

The rearrangement joins TRBV28 to TRBJ2-5; TRBD1 is a possible D gene (6 bases). Germline assignment: CDR1 MDHEN and CDR2 SYDVKM. This CDR3 has 16 amino acids. Trimming cost V 2 bases and J 6 bases, with 19 bases left between them. The CDR3 coding sequence is TGTGCCAGCAGTTTAGGGGGAACAGGGCAGCAAAAGACCCAGTACTTC. This encodes CASSLGGTGQQKTQYF.

The CDR3, as DNA: TGCAGTGCTTCTCTAGCAAACGAGCAGTACTTC. Translating it yields CSASLANEQYF. The chain carries TRBV20-1 and TRBJ2-7, with D possibly TRBD2 on 5 matching bases. Trimming removed 5 bases at V and 5 bases at J, with 10 bases between. The CDR3 covers 11 residues. Looked up from germline, CDR1 is DFQATT and CDR2 is SNEGSKA (reference sequence).

V and J are TRBV5-1 and TRBJ2-5; 7 nucleotides agree with TRBD2. The CDR3 spans 15 residues. Trimming removed 0 bases from V and 4 bases from J; junction bases left unmatched: 6. Germline V CDR1 and CDR2: SGHRS, YFSETQ. CDR3 sequence reads: CASSLAGGRGETQYF. The CDR3 DNA sequence: TGCGCCAGCAGCTTGGCGGGCGGGAGAGGAGAGACCCAGTACTTC.

This clone was recorded once. The DNA is left out, because the CDR3 cannot be placed on it with certainty; the CDR3 is given as TCRdb lists it. The chain couples TRBV21-1 to TRBJ1-6. TRBV21-1 is deemed a pseudogene. Including both end residues, the CDR3 is 15 amino acids long. This CDR3 is CASSKVGGGISPLHF.

The CDR3 DNA reads as TGTGCCAGCAGCTCGGGACAGTCAGGCTACACCTTC. Protein: CASSSGQSGYTF. V is TRBV5-5 and J is TRBJ1-2, with 7 bases matching TRBD1. Germline values: CDR1 SGHKS, CDR2 YYEKEE (reference sequence). The CDR3 runs 12 residues. The ends lost 3 bases at V and 8 bases at J; junction bases unmatched: 4.

The chain is built from TRBV4-1 and TRBJ2-4, with 8 bases identical to TRBD2. Germline V gene lookup returns CDR1 MGHRA and CDR2 YSYEKL. The CDR3 runs to 16 residues. V shed 1 base, J shed 2 bases, and the junction held 4 bases outside the gene matches. The CDR3 here is CASSQGLAGPKNIQYF. Written as DNA, the CDR3 is TGCGCCAGCAGCCAAGGCCTAGCGGGCCCCAAAAACATTCAGTACTTC.

The rearrangement links TRBV2 to TRBJ2-3; the match to TRBD2 covers 8 bases. This CDR3 is built from 14 residues. Germline-derived CDR1 and CDR2 are SNHLY and FYNNEI. With 7 bases clipped from V and 3 bases from J, the junction kept 6 bases outside the gene matches. The DNA of the CDR3 is TGTGCCAGCACAGCGGGAGTATTAACAGATACGCAGTATTTT. Translation gives CASTAGVLTDTQYF.

This chain links TRBV19 with TRBJ1-6; 8 nucleotides match TRBD1. The CDR3 covers 16 residues. The V gene's germline CDR1 is LNHDA and CDR2 SQIVND (reference sequence). V was clipped by 4 bases and J by 7 bases; unmatched bases: 9. The CDR3 sequence: CASSTSGGAWNSPLHF. The CDR3 nucleotides are TGTGCCAGTAGTACATCAGGGGGCGCGTGGAATTCACCCCTCCACTTT.

V usage is TRBV7-9 and J usage is TRBJ2-7; D possibly corresponds to TRBD2 (5 bases). Germline lookup yields CDR1 SEHNR and CDR2 FQNEAQ (reference sequence). Trimming cost V 0 bases and J 5 bases, with 23 bases left between them. This CDR3 spans 18 amino acids. DNA of the CDR3: TGTGCCAGCAGCTTAGCGCTGATCGTTATTGGACTTCCTGACGAGCAGTACTTC. Translated: CASSLALIVIGLPDEQYF.

J is TRBJ1-1 and V is TRBV30; D perhaps matches TRBD1 (5 bases). Trimming left V 7 bases short and J 4 bases short, with 19 bases between. The CDR3 spans 14 residues. Germline-derived CDR1 and CDR2 are GTSNPN and SVGIG (reference sequence). The CDR3 sequence is CASSPGGVVTEAFF. The CDR3 nucleotides read TGTGCCTCCAGCCCGGGGGGGGTGGTCACTGAAGCTTTCTTT. The entire variable domain, with the rest obtained from reference TRBV30 and TRBJ1-1, is as follows: SQTIHQWPATLVQPVGSPLSLECTVEGTSNPNLYWYRQAAGRGLQLLFYSVGIGQISSEVPQNLSASRPQDRQFILSSKKLLLSDSGFYLCASSPGGVVTEAFFGQGTRLTVV.